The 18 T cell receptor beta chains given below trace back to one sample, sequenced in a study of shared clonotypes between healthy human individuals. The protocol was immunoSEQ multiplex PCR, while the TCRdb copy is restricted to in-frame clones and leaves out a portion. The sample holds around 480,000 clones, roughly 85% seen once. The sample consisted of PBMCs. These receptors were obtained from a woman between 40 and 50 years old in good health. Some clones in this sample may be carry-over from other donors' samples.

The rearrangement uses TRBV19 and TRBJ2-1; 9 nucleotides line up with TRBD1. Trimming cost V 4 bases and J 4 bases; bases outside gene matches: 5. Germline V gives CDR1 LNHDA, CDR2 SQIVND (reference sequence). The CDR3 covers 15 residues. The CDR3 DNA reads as TGTGCCAGTAGTACCACAGGGGGCTCATACAATGAGCAGTTCTTC. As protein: CASSTTGGSYNEQFF.

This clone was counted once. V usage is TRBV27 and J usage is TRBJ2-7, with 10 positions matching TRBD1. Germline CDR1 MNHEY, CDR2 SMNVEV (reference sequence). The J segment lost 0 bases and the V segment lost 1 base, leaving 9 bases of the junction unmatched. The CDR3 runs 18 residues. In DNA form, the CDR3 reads TGTGCCAGCAGTTTATATGGGGGGACAGGGGCTTTCTCCTACGAGCAGTACTTC. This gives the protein CASSLYGGTGAFSYEQYF.

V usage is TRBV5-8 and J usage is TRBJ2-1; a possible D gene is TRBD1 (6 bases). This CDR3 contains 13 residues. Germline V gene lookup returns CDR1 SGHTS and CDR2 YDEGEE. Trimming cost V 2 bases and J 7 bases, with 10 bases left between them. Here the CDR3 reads CASSFRGGNEQFF. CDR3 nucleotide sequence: TGTGCCAGCAGCTTCAGGGGTGGGAATGAGCAGTTCTTC.

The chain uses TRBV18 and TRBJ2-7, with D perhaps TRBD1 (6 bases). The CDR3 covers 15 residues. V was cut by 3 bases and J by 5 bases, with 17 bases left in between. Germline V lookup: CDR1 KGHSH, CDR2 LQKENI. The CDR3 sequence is CASSPVPRGTNEQYF. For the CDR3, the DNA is TGTGCCAGCTCACCGGTTCCCAGGGGAACCAACGAGCAGTACTTC.

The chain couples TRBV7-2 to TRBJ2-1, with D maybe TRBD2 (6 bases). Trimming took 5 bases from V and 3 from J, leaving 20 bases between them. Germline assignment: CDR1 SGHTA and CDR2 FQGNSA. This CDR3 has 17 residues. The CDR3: CASSTGGVAARYNEQFF. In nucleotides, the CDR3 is TGTGCCAGCAGCACCGGCGGGGTAGCTGCACGCTACAATGAGCAGTTCTTC.

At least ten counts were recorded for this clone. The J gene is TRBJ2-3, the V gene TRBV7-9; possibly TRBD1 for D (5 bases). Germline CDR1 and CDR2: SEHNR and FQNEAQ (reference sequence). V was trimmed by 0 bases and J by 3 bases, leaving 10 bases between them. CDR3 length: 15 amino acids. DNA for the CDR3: TGTGCCAGCAGCTTAGCTAAGGGGCGGACAGATACGCAGTATTTT. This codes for CASSLAKGRTDTQYF.

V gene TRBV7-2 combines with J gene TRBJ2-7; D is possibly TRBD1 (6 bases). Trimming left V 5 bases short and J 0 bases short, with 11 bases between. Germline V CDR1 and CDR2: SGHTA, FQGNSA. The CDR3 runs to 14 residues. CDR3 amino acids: CASSTEQGSYEQYF. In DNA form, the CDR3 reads TGTGCCAGCAGCACCGAACAGGGCTCCTACGAGCAGTACTTC. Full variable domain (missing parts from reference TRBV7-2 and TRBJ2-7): GAGVSQSPSNKVTEKGKDVELRCDPISGHTALYWYRQSLGQGLEFLIYFQGNSAPDKSGLPSDRFSAERTGGSVSTLTIQRTQQEDSAVYLCASSTEQGSYEQYFGPGTRLTVT.

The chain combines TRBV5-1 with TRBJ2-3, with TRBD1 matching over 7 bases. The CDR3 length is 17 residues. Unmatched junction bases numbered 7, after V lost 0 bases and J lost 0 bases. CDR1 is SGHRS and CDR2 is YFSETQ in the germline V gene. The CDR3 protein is CASSLGRTGSSTDTQYF. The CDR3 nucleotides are TGCGCCAGCAGCTTGGGGAGGACAGGTTCTAGCACAGATACGCAGTATTTT.

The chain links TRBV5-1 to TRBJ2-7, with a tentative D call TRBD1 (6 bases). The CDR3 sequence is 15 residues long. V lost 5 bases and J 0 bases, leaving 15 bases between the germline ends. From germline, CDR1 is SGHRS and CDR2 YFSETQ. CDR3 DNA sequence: TGCGCCAGCAGATCCACAGGGATTAGCTCCTACGAGCAGTACTTC. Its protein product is CASRSTGISSYEQYF.

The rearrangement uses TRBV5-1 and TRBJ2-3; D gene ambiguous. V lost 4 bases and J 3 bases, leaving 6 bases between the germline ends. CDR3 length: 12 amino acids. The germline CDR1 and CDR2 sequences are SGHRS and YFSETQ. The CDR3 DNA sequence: TGCGCCAGCAGCGAGCCTACAGATACGCAGTATTTT. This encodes CASSEPTDTQYF.

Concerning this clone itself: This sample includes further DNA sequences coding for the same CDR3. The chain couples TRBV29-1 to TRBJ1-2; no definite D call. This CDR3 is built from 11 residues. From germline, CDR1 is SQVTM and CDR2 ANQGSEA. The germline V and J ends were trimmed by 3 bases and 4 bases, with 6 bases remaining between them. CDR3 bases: TGCAGCGTTGACGAGGGCTATGGCTACACCTTC. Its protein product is CSVDEGYGYTF. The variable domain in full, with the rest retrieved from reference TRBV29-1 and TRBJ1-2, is SAVISQKPSRDICQRGTSLTIQCQVDSQVTMMFWYRQQPGQSLTLIATANQGSEATYESGFVIDKFPISRPNLTFSTLTVSNMSPEDSSIYLCSVDEGYGYTFGSGTRLTVV.

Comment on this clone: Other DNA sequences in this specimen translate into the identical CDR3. Written as DNA, the CDR3 is TGTGCCAGCAGCGTAGATGGGGGGGCGTACCAAGAGACCCAGTACTTC. Residues: CASSVDGGAYQETQYF. The chain couples TRBV9 to TRBJ2-5; perhaps TRBD2 as D (7 bases). The CDR3 spans 16 residues. Germline assignment: CDR1 SGDLS and CDR2 YYNGEE. Trimming cost V 0 bases and J 0 bases, with 12 bases left between them.

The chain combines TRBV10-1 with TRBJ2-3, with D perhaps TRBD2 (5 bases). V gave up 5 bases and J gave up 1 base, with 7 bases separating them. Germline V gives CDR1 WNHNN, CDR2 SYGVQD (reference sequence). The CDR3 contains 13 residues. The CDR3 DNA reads TGCGCCAGCAGTCGGGATCGCACAGATACGCAGTATTTT. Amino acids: CASSRDRTDTQYF.

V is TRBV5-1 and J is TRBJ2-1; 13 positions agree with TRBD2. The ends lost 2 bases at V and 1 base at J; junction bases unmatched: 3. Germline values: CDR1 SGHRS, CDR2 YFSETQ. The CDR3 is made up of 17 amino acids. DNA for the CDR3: TGCGCCAGCAGCTTATCACTAGCGGGAGGGTCCTACAATGAGCAGTTCTTC. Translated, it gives CASSLSLAGGSYNEQFF.

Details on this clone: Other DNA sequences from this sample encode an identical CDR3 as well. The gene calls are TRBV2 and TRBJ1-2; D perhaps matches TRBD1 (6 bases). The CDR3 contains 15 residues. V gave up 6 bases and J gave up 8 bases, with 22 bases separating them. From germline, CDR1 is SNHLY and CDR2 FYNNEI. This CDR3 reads CASSAVTGRSEGYTF. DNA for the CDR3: TGTGCCAGCAGCGCCGTCACAGGGAGGTCGGAAGGCTACACCTTC.

The CDR3 loop is CASKGGNQPQHF. The DNA for the CDR3 is TGTGCCAGCAAGGGAGGTAATCAGCCCCAGCATTTT. The rearrangement uses TRBV25-1 and TRBJ1-5; D uncertain. V lost 7 bases to trimming and J lost 4 bases, with 8 bases between them. This CDR3 spans 12 amino acids. The germline gives CDR1 MGHDK, CDR2 SYGVNS.

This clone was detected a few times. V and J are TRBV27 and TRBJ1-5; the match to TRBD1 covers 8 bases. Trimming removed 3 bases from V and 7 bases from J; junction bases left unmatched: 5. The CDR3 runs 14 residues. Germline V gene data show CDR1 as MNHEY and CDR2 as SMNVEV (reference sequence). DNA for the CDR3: TGTGCCAGCAGTTTCGCAGGGGGCGAACAGCCCCAGCATTTT. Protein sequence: CASSFAGGEQPQHF.

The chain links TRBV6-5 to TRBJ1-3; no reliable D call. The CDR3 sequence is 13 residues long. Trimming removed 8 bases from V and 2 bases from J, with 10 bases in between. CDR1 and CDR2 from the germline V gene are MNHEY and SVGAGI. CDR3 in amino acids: CASRADPGNTIYF. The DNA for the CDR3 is TGTGCCAGCCGTGCGGATCCTGGAAACACCATATATTTT.